These 15 T cell receptor beta chains came from one sample sequenced in a study of cytomegalovirus exposure and HLA in healthy donors. A multiplex PCR was run with 60 Vbeta primers and 13 Jbeta primers. The table came from immunoSEQ multiplex PCR; TCRdb's copy has only in-frame clones and leaves some out. The sample has nearly 300,000 clones; 80% to 90% are singletons. Material: PBMCs. The receptor set was obtained from a middle-aged man in good health and CMV-seropositive.

The CDR3 DNA sequence: TGTGCCAGTACTAGACAGGGTACAATTTTTCACGAATACAATGAGCAGTTCTTC. Translation gives CASTRQGTIFHEYNEQFF. The chain links TRBV19 to TRBJ2-1; 7 bases align to TRBD1. Germline loops: CDR1 LNHDA, CDR2 SQIVND (reference sequence). J was trimmed by 4 bases and V by 7 bases; bases with no gene match: 19. CDR3 length: 18 amino acids.

Note on this clone: One end of the junction fails to match germline, which may point to a read error. This sequence joins TRBV7-7 and TRBJ2-1, with TRBD2 matching over 9 bases. CDR1 and CDR2 from the germline V gene are SSHAT and FNYEAQ (reference sequence). The CDR3 loop spans 15 amino acids. CDR3 bases: TGTGCTAGCAGCCCCGGGACTAGCTCTCCGGATGAGCAGTTCTTC. As protein: CASSPGTSSPDEQFF.

The V gene is TRBV19, the J gene TRBJ2-2; the D is unclear. Deletions cut 5 bases from V and 0 bases from J, with 13 bases between. There are 16 residues in the CDR3. Germline V gene sequence: CDR1 LNHDA, CDR2 SQIVND (reference sequence). The CDR3 nucleotides read TGTGCCAGTAGTCGACGGGTGGGTCCGAACACCGGGGAGCTGTTTTTT. It encodes CASSRRVGPNTGELFF.

The chain couples TRBV19 to TRBJ1-1; D gene unclear. This CDR3 spans 13 amino acids. Germline-derived CDR1 and CDR2 are LNHDA and SQIVND (reference sequence). V lost 3 bases and J 5 bases, leaving 10 bases between the germline ends. In nucleotides, the CDR3 is TGTGCCAGTAGTATGGCCAGGACTACTGAAGCTTTCTTT. Translation gives CASSMARTTEAFF.

This clone was recorded once. J is TRBJ1-1 and V is TRBV28, with 10 bases that match TRBD1. CDR3 length: 16 amino acids. Germline V gene sequence: CDR1 MDHEN, CDR2 SYDVKM. After removal of 5 bases from V and 2 bases from J, the junction contained 8 bases not matched to a gene. For the CDR3, the DNA is TGTGCCAGCAGTGTAGAGGGACAGGGGTATAACACTGAAGCTTTCTTT. Translated, it gives CASSVEGQGYNTEAFF.

V and J are TRBV7-3 and TRBJ2-5; TRBD2 might be the D (6 bases). The CDR3 totals 18 residues. Germline V gives CDR1 SGHTA, CDR2 FQGTGA. V was shortened by 2 bases and J by 3 bases, with 22 bases between the two germline ends. CDR3 DNA sequence: TGTGCCAGCAGCTTAGCCCCTAGCGAACCGGGAGAGAAAGAGACCCAGTACTTC. Translation: CASSLAPSEPGEKETQYF. The entire variable domain, with the rest obtained from reference TRBV7-3 and TRBJ2-5, is as follows: GAGVSQTPSNKVTEKGKYVELRCDPISGHTALYWYRQSLGQGPEFLIYFQGTGAADDSGLPNDRFFAVRPEGSVSTLKIQRTERGDSAVYLCASSLAPSEPGEKETQYFGPGTRLLVL.

The CDR3 spells CASSSDRGSTDTQYF. The CDR3 nucleotides are TGCGCCAGCAGCTCTGACAGGGGGAGCACAGATACGCAGTATTTT. The chain couples TRBV5-1 to TRBJ2-3, with 9 bases matching TRBD1. Unmatched junction bases numbered 2, after V lost 3 bases and J lost 0 bases. CDR3 length: 15 residues. In germline, CDR1 is SGHRS, CDR2 YFSETQ. The full variable domain, its missing parts supplied by reference TRBV5-1 and TRBJ2-3, is KAGVTQTPRYLIKTRGQQVTLSCSPISGHRSVSWYQQTPGQGLQFLFEYFSETQRNKGNFPGRFSGRQFSNSRSEMNVSTLELGDSALYLCASSSDRGSTDTQYFGPGTRLTVL.

The rearrangement joins TRBV7-2 to TRBJ2-7; the D gene is possibly TRBD2 (5 bases). The V and J ends lost 2 bases and 0 bases respectively, with 5 bases between them. CDR3 length: 13 residues. Germline-derived CDR1 and CDR2 are SGHTA and FQGNSA. This CDR3 is CASSLRDSYEQYF. The CDR3 region has the DNA TGTGCCAGCAGCTTACGGGACTCCTACGAGCAGTACTTC.

The V gene is TRBV6-5, the J gene TRBJ2-2, with a tentative D call TRBD2 (6 bases). Trimming removed 5 bases from V and 3 bases from J, with 13 bases in between. The CDR3 runs to 15 residues. Germline CDR1 and CDR2: MNHEY and SVGAGI. CDR3 DNA: TGTGCCAGCAGTCTCGCTAGCGTTTACACCGGGGAGCTGTTTTTT. The encoded protein is CASSLASVYTGELFF.

This clone has more than one count but fewer than ten. The identical CDR3 is also encoded by other nucleotide sequences in the sample. The rearrangement joins TRBV28 to TRBJ1-2; 7 nucleotides line up with TRBD1. This CDR3 contains 14 residues. V shed 5 bases, J shed 0 bases, and the junction held 3 bases outside the gene matches. From germline, CDR1 is MDHEN and CDR2 SYDVKM. The CDR3 is CASSPGTANYGYTF. Here the CDR3 DNA reads TGTGCCAGCAGTCCCGGGACAGCTAACTATGGCTACACCTTC.

The gene calls are TRBV19 and TRBJ2-1, with D perhaps matching TRBD2 (6 bases). Germline CDR1 and CDR2: LNHDA and SQIVND (reference sequence). This CDR3 is 15 amino acids long. V lost 5 bases and J lost 0, with 11 bases in between. The CDR3 nucleotides are TGTGCCAGTAGTTGGGCGGGGTACTCCTACAATGAGCAGTTCTTC. It codes for CASSWAGYSYNEQFF.

The CDR3 is CASSLGTRYNEQFF. The CDR3 DNA reads TGTGCCAGCAGTTTAGGGACACGTTACAATGAGCAGTTCTTC. This chain links TRBV27 with TRBJ2-1, with D maybe TRBD1 (6 bases). CDR3 length: 14 residues. Germline V gene sequence: CDR1 MNHEY, CDR2 SMNVEV (reference sequence). The ends were cut back, 2 bases at V and 4 bases at J, with 9 bases in the middle.

This chain connects TRBV14 to TRBJ1-1; weak D call: TRBD1 (6 bases). With 3 bases removed from V and 10 bases from J, the gap between germline ends came to 15 bases. Germline V lookup: CDR1 SGHDN, CDR2 FVKESK. This CDR3 contains 13 residues. CDR3 in DNA: TGTGCCAGCAGCCAGAACACAGGGAGCAGAGCTTTCTTT. Residues: CASSQNTGSRAFF.

The V call is TRBV7-9, the J call TRBJ2-3; TRBD2 might be the D (6 bases). Germline CDR1 reads SEHNR; CDR2 reads FQNEAQ (reference sequence). The CDR3 runs 17 residues. V lost 1 base and J lost 3, with 17 bases in between. The CDR3 loop is CASSLDVPSDITDTQYF. CDR3 in DNA: TGTGCCAGCAGCTTAGATGTACCTAGCGATATAACAGATACGCAGTATTTT. Complete variable domain (other parts from reference TRBV7-9 and TRBJ2-3): DTGVSQNPRHKITKRGQNVTFRCDPISEHNRLYWYRQTLGQGPEFLTYFQNEAQLEKSRLLSDRFSAERPKGSFSTLEIQRTEQGDSAMYLCASSLDVPSDITDTQYFGPGTRLTVL.

The V gene is TRBV7-9, the J gene TRBJ1-1; the D gene is possibly TRBD1 (6 bases). From germline, CDR1 is SEHNR and CDR2 FQNEAQ (reference sequence). V was trimmed by 5 bases and J by 1 base, leaving 11 bases between them. The CDR3 has 14 residues. This chain's CDR3 is CASSHTGKNTEAFF. The CDR3 nucleotides read TGTGCCAGCAGCCACACAGGGAAGAACACTGAAGCTTTCTTT.